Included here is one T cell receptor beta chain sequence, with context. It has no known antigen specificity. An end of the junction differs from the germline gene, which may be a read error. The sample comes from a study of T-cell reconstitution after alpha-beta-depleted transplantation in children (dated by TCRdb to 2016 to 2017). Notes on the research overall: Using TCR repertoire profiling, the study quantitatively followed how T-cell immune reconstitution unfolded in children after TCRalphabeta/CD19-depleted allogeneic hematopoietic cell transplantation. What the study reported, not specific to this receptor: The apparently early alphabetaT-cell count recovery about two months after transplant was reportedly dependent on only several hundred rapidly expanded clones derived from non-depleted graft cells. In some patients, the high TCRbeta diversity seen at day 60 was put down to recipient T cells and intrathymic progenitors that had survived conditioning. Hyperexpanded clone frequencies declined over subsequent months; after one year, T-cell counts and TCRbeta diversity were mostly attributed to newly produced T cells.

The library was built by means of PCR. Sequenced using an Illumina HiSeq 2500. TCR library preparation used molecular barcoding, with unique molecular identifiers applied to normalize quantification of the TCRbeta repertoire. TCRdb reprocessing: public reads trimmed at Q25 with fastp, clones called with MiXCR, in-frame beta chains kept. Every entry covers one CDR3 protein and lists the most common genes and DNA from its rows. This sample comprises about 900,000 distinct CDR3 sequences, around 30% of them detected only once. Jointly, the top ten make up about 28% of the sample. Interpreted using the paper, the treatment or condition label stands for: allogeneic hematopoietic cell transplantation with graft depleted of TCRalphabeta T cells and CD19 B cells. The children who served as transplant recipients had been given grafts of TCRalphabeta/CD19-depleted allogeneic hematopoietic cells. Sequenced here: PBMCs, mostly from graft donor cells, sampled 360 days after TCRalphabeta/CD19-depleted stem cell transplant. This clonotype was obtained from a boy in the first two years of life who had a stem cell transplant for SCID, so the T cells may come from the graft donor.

Here is the DNA: TGCGCCAGCAGCACAATGACAGGGGGCTTCGACGAGGAGTACTTC. This sequence encodes CASSTMTGGFDEEYF. The sequence is built from TRBV5-1 and TRBJ2-7, with 10 central nucleotides matching TRBD1. From cysteine to phenylalanine, the CDR3 is 15 amino acids long. Kept here is only the CDR3 DNA, which spans 45 bases and is read in frame from base 1. CDR1 and CDR2 are drawn from the germline V gene: SGHRS, YFSETQ.